Following are 19 T cell receptor beta chains from one sample sequenced in a study of prognosis after radiotherapy for stage I lung cancer. From genomic DNA, two-round multiplex PCR was used to amplify TCR beta CDR3. Gene-specific TRBV and TRBJ primers were used in PCR round one. TCRdb redid the calling of the multiplex PCR reads with MiXCR, one entry per CDR3 protein. The profile shows roughly 25,000 distinct CDR3 sequences, roughly 34% of them singletons. Sequenced material: PBMCs, taken before or after stereotactic body radiation therapy (not recorded which). All receptors derive from a donor at least 50 years old with non-small cell lung cancer.

This clonotype was counted a single time. The chain links TRBV7-9 to TRBJ2-7; possibly TRBD1 for D (6 bases). This CDR3 comprises 14 residues. Germline V gene lookup returns CDR1 SEHNR and CDR2 FQNEAQ (reference sequence). Trimming removed 5 bases at V and 0 bases at J, with 11 bases between. The CDR3 bases are TGTGCCAGCAGCACGGACAGTTTCTCCTACGAGCAGTACTTC. Amino acid sequence: CASSTDSFSYEQYF.

This clonotype was recorded many times. This chain uses TRBV27 with TRBJ1-1, with a weak D call TRBD1 (6 bases). V gave up 6 bases and J gave up 4 bases, with 21 bases separating them. There are 16 residues in the CDR3. Germline CDR1 MNHEY, CDR2 SMNVEV (reference sequence). CDR3 DNA sequence: TGTGCCAGCAGCACGACACCGGGGGCTTGGCGCACTGAAGCTTTCTTT. Protein product: CASSTTPGAWRTEAFF.

There are many counts of this clonotype. The V gene is TRBV4-1, the J gene TRBJ2-2, with 14 positions matching TRBD2. Unmatched junction bases numbered 6, after V lost 1 base and J lost 5 bases. Germline CDR1 is MGHRA and CDR2 is YSYEKL. The CDR3 covers 18 residues. The CDR3 sequence is CASSQGGLAGVGTGELFF. CDR3 in DNA: TGCGCCAGCAGCCAAGGGGGACTAGCGGGAGTTGGGACCGGGGAGCTGTTTTTT.

This clonotype was picked up a small number of times. A read error may explain this, as a much larger clone is one base away. The chain uses TRBV10-3 and TRBJ2-2; 10 nucleotides line up with TRBD2. This CDR3 contains 16 residues. Germline V gene lookup returns CDR1 ENHRY and CDR2 SYGVKD. The CDR3 coding sequence is TGTGCCATCAGTGGAAGCCTAGCGGGAGAAACCGGGGAGCTGCTTTTT. It translates to CAISGSLAGETGELLF.

The sample holds many counts of this clonotype. The chain is built from TRBV7-2 and TRBJ2-3; no definite D call. Trimming stripped 2 bases from V and 0 bases from J, with 15 bases between. The V gene's germline CDR1 is SGHTA and CDR2 FQGNSA. The CDR3 runs to 17 residues. Written as DNA, the CDR3 is TGTGCCAGCAGCTTAAGACCCCCGATCGGAAGCACAGATACGCAGTATTTT. This encodes CASSLRPPIGSTDTQYF.

This clonotype was observed many times. The chain uses TRBV10-3 and TRBJ2-1; 7 bases agree with TRBD1. The length of the CDR3 is 16 residues. The J segment lost 4 bases and the V segment lost 2 bases, leaving 8 bases of the junction unmatched. The germline CDR1 and CDR2 sequences are ENHRY and SYGVKD. DNA of the CDR3: TGTGCCATCAGTGAGGTTCGGGACAGAAATTACAATGAGCAGTTCTTC. Translating gives CAISEVRDRNYNEQFF.

This chain uses TRBV27 with TRBJ2-7, with 10 bases matching TRBD1. CDR1 is MNHEY and CDR2 is SMNVEV in the germline V gene (reference sequence). Trimming removed 11 bases from V and 3 bases from J; junction bases left unmatched: 16. There are 16 residues in the CDR3. This chain's CDR3 is CAGDFWRDRGYYEQYF. The CDR3 DNA reads TGTGCCGGCGATTTTTGGAGGGACAGGGGATACTACGAGCAGTACTTC.

The rearrangement links TRBV6-2 or TRBV6-3 to TRBJ1-1; TRBD1 is a possible D gene (6 bases). The CDR3 loop spans 15 amino acids. Per the germline V gene, CDR1 is MNHEY and CDR2 is SVGEGT. V dropped 5 bases and J dropped 3 bases, with 16 bases sitting between them. CDR3 sequence: CASSEVAGEDTEAFF. The CDR3 coding sequence is TGTGCCAGCAGTGAAGTAGCAGGGGAGGACACTGAAGCTTTCTTT.

This clonotype was detected ten times or more. The chain uses TRBV19 and TRBJ1-5, with D possibly being TRBD1 (5 bases). This CDR3 comprises 13 residues. V lost 8 bases to trimming and J lost 2 bases, with 10 bases between them. Germline values: CDR1 LNHDA, CDR2 SQIVND (reference sequence). The CDR3 nucleotides are TGTGCCAGTGCCCAACAGGGCAATCAGCCCCAGCATTTT. Amino acids: CASAQQGNQPQHF.

This clonotype has just a few counts. The chain recombines TRBV5-1 with TRBJ2-3, with 7 bases aligning to TRBD1. The CDR3 covers 15 residues. The junction had 5 bases not matched to a gene; V was cut back by 3 bases and J by 1 base. Germline-derived CDR1 and CDR2 are SGHRS and YFSETQ. This CDR3 is CASSYGTARTDTQYF. CDR3 DNA sequence: TGCGCCAGCAGCTATGGGACAGCTCGCACAGATACGCAGTATTTT. Complete variable domain (other parts from reference TRBV5-1 and TRBJ2-3): KAGVTQTPRYLIKTRGQQVTLSCSPISGHRSVSWYQQTPGQGLQFLFEYFSETQRNKGNFPGRFSGRQFSNSRSEMNVSTLELGDSALYLCASSYGTARTDTQYFGPGTRLTVL.

For this clonotype: This may stem from a read error, because a much larger clone lies one nucleotide away. The J gene is TRBJ1-5, the V gene TRBV16; weak D call: TRBD1 (6 bases). In germline, CDR1 is KGHSY, CDR2 FQNENV. This CDR3 has 16 amino acids. Trimming shortened V by 7 bases and J by 0 bases, and 16 bases separated the two germline ends. CDR3 amino acids: CASIPGGVYSNQPQHF. For the CDR3, the DNA is TGTGCCAGCATCCCTGGGGGCGTCTATAGCAATCAGCCCCAGCATTTT.

This clonotype was counted many times. The chain employs TRBV2 and TRBJ1-6; D gene uncertain. CDR3 size: 14 residues. With 8 bases removed from V and 6 bases from J, the gap between germline ends came to 14 bases. Per the germline V gene, CDR1 is SNHLY and CDR2 is FYNNEI. CDR3 coding DNA: TGTGCCAGCGTGGGTGGCTTGAGTAATTCACCCCTCCACTTT. Translated, it gives CASVGGLSNSPLHF. The variable domain in full, with the rest retrieved from reference TRBV2 and TRBJ1-6, is EPEVTQTPSHQVTQMGQEVILRCVPISNHLYFYWYRQILGQKVEFLVSFYNNEISEKSEIFDDQFSVERPDGSNFTLKIRSTKLEDSAMYFCASVGGLSNSPLHFGNGTRLTVT.

Regarding this clonotype: This sequence is one base from a far larger clone and is likely a read error. The chain couples TRBV6-4 to TRBJ2-7; D gene unclear. CDR1 MRHNA and CDR2 SNTAGT come from the germline V gene. The CDR3 spans 12 residues. As DNA, the CDR3 is TGTGCCAACAGTTACTCGAAGGGCGAGCAGTACTTC. Its protein is CANSYSKGEQYF.

This clonotype was detected many times. The gene calls are TRBV18 and TRBJ1-5; D unclear. Germline lookup yields CDR1 KGHSH and CDR2 LQKENI. CDR3 length: 15 amino acids. The V and J ends lost 2 bases and 3 bases respectively, with 11 bases between them. The CDR3 DNA follows: TGTGCCAGCTCACCAGAGACGGGAGTCAATCAGCCCCAGCATTTT. This translates into CASSPETGVNQPQHF.

This clonotype has just a few counts. The CDR3 nucleotides read TGTGCCAGCAGTGCCTTAGCGGGTGGTACAGATACGCAGTATTTT. Protein sequence: CASSALAGGTDTQYF. V and J are TRBV6-1 and TRBJ2-3; 7 bases line up with TRBD2. Germline V gene lookup returns CDR1 MNHNS and CDR2 SASEGT. This CDR3 region has 15 residues. V lost 4 bases to trimming and J lost 3 bases; unmatched junction nucleotides: 7.

Notes on this clonotype: This likely stems from a read error, as it lies one base from a far larger clone. The chain carries TRBV6-1 and TRBJ2-7; D not certain. There are 11 residues in the CDR3. Germline V gene sequence: CDR1 MNHNS, CDR2 SASEGT. CDR3 bases: TGTGCCAGCAGTTACACCTACGTGCAGTACTTC. Translating it yields CASSYTYVQYF.

For this clonotype: A much larger clone differs by one base, so this may be a read error. The chain links TRBV29-1 to TRBJ2-7, with TRBD2 matching 9 bases. The germline gives CDR1 SQVTM, CDR2 ANQGSEA. With 4 bases clipped from V and 5 bases from J, the junction kept 6 bases outside the gene matches. The CDR3 length is 13 residues. The CDR3 region is CSVVSGSLNEQYF. The CDR3 DNA reads as TGCAGCGTTGTTAGCGGGAGCTTGAACGAGCAGTACTTC.

This clonotype showed up just once. Relative to the germline gene, one junction end is altered; a read error may explain this. The chain uses TRBV6-2 or TRBV6-3 and TRBJ2-5; no reliable D call. The length of the CDR3 is 15 residues. Germline V gives CDR1 MNHEY, CDR2 SVGEGT. The CDR3 here is CVSSEVWGSQENQYF. The DNA for the CDR3 is TGTGTCAGCAGTGAAGTCTGGGGATCACAAGAGAACCAGTACTTC.

Notes on this clonotype: Only one base separates this from a far larger clonotype, so it likely reflects a read error. The rearrangement uses TRBV6-9 and TRBJ2-7, with TRBD2 as a possible D gene (7 bases). The CDR3 loop spans 14 amino acids. The germline V gene has CDR1 MNHGY and CDR2 SVAAGI. CDR3 residues: CAGSSSRGGSEQYF. CDR3 coding DNA: TGTGCCGGCAGTTCGTCTAGGGGGGGCTCCGAGCAGTACTTC.